A selection of T cell receptor beta chains follows, all from one sample in a study of blood T cell repertoires in COVID-19. The method was immunoSEQ multiplex PCR; TCRdb's version includes in-frame clones alone and lacks a portion of them. The table records fewer than 250,000 clones, roughly four fifths of them present only once. Sequencing input: peripheral blood. The origin of the receptors is a woman between 45 and 65 years old with acute or convalescent COVID-19. Each CDR3 is given with its conserved first and last residue. A D gene is named only where the DNA matches it firmly. Expanded clones get a size class; other rows say once, few or many, or leave the size out.

- | TRBJ1-2 | TRBV5-4 | TRBD1 | TGTGCCAGCAGCTTGGGGGACAGGGCGTTCTATGGCTACACCTTC | CASSLGDRAFYGYTF
- | TRBJ2-7 | TRBV6-6 | TRBD1 | TGTGCCAGCAGTCGGGACAGGACCCCTACCGCCATCTACGAGCAGTACTTC | CASSRDRTPTAIYEQYF
- | TRBJ1-4 | TRBV5-4 | TRBD1 | TGTGCCAGCAGCCTCGGCGGCAGGGGGCGTGAAAAACTGTTTTTT | CASSLGGRGREKLFF
- | TRBJ1-5 | TRBV7-8 | TRBD1 | TGTGCCAGCAGCATTAGCAACAGGGGTTTTCAGCCCCAGCATTTT | CASSISNRGFQPQHF
- | TRBJ1-5 | TRBV6-6 | TRBD1 | TGTGCCAGCAGGCACCAGGGGGTGAGCAATCAGCCCCAGCATTTT | CASRHQGVSNQPQHF
once | TRBJ1-2 | TRBV24-1 | TRBD1 | TGTGCCACCAGTGATTCGCGACAGGGCCGCGGCTACACCTTC | CATSDSRQGRGYTF
- | TRBJ1-2 | TRBV7-2 | - | TGTGCCAGCAGCGACTTCTGGGGAGACGGCTACACCTTC | CASSDFWGDGYTF
once | TRBJ1-2 | TRBV28 | - | TGTGCCAGCAGGGGGACTCGCTATGGCTACACCTTC | CASRGTRYGYTF
- | TRBJ2-5 | TRBV9 | - | TGTGCCAGCAGCGTAGGAGGGGGGACCCAGTACTTC | CASSVGGGTQYF
- | TRBJ2-1 | TRBV28 | - | TGTGCCAGCAGTCTTTCCCAGGGAGGCGGACGAAACAATGAGCAGTTCTTC | CASSLSQGGGRNNEQFF
few | TRBJ1-3 | TRBV11-2 | - | TGTGCCAGCAGCCGACACGCGACAGTGTCTGGAAACACCATATATTTT | CASSRHATVSGNTIYF
- | TRBJ2-3 | TRBV5-1 | TRBD2 | TGCGCCAGCAGCTTGGCGCTAGCGGGGGACCCAAGCACAGATACGCAGTATTTT | CASSLALAGDPSTDTQYF
- | TRBJ2-3 | TRBV5-8 | - | TGTGCCAGCAGCTTGGGTGCGGGCCTCACAGATACGCAGTATTTT | CASSLGAGLTDTQYF
- | TRBJ1-2 | TRBV14 | - | TGTGCCAGCAGCCAAGATGAGCGGTATGGCTACACCTTC | CASSQDERYGYTF
- | TRBJ1-1 | TRBV14 | TRBD1 | TGTGCCAGCAGCCTGGGACAGGGGAACACTGAAGCTTTCTTT | CASSLGQGNTEAFF
few | TRBJ2-7 | TRBV6-5 | - | TGTGCCAGCATGAAGACCGGGGACTCCTACGAGCAGTACTTC | CASMKTGDSYEQYF
- | TRBJ2-2 | TRBV19 | - | TGTGCCAGTAGCCTTAGCGTGGGAACCGGGGAGCTGTTTTTT | CASSLSVGTGELFF
- | TRBJ1-6 | TRBV28 | TRBD1 | TGTGCCAGCAGACACCGGGACAGCCTTTTCTATAATTCACCCCTCCACTTT | CASRHRDSLFYNSPLHF
- | TRBJ2-7 | TRBV28 | - | TGTGCCAGCAGTTTAGACCCCCGGAAGACTCACTCAGGGGACCCCTACGAGCAGTACTTC | CASSLDPRKTHSGDPYEQYF
- | TRBJ1-1 | TRBV11-2 | - | TGTGCCAGCAGCTTAGATACGAGAGGGATGGGTAACACTGAAGCTTTCTTT | CASSLDTRGMGNTEAFF
few | TRBJ2-1 | TRBV11-2 | TRBD2 | TGTGCCAGCAGCCGAGGGTTAGCGGGAGGAAATGAGCAGTTCTTC | CASSRGLAGGNEQFF
- | TRBJ1-4 | TRBV5-1 | - | TGCGCCAGCACACGTTTAGGCGCGGCTAATGAAAAACTGTTTTTT | CASTRLGAANEKLFF
- | TRBJ2-7 | TRBV10-1 | TRBD1 | TGCGCCAGCAGCGTCGGGACAGGGGGCTCCGAGCAGTACTTC | CASSVGTGGSEQYF
few | TRBJ1-6 | TRBV7-9 | - | TGTGCCAGCAGCCAGGGTAGGAGCTCCTATAATTCACCCCTCCACTTT | CASSQGRSSYNSPLHF
once | TRBJ2-2 | TRBV28 | TRBD1 | TGTGCCAGCAGTTTAGGGACAGGGATGAACACCGGGGAGCTGTTTTTT | CASSLGTGMNTGELFF
- | TRBJ1-5 | TRBV6-1 | TRBD1 | TGTGCCAGCAGTGAGACAGGGGGGAATCAGCCCCAGCATTTT | CASSETGGNQPQHF
- | TRBJ2-2 | TRBV3-1/TRBV3-2 | TRBD2 | TGTGCCAGCAGCCAAGATCGGAGGCGGGGGGGAAACACCGGGGAGCTGTTTTTT | CASSQDRRRGGNTGELFF
- | TRBJ1-2 | TRBV30 | TRBD1 | TGTGCCTGGGGCAGACAGGGGGGCGGCTACACCTTC | CAWGRQGGGYTF
- | TRBJ2-1 | TRBV9 | - | TGTGCCAGCAGAGAGGAGAACCCCTCCTACAATGAGCAGTTCTTC | CASREENPSYNEQFF
once | TRBJ2-7 | TRBV3-1/TRBV3-2 | - | TGTGCCAGCAGCCAAGTAGGGGCCCCCTACGAGCAGTACTTC | CASSQVGAPYEQYF
few | TRBJ1-4 | TRBV11-2 | - | TGTGCCAGCAGCCCCACGGGAAATGAAAAACTGTTTTTT | CASSPTGNEKLFF
- | TRBJ1-5 | TRBV27 | TRBD1 | TGTGCCAGCAGTTTATCGTCGACAGGGTTTCAGCCCCAGCATTTT | CASSLSSTGFQPQHF
- | TRBJ2-3 | TRBV5-1 | - | TGCGCCAGCAGCTTGGCCCCGGGGTCTGGCACAGATACGCAGTATTTT | CASSLAPGSGTDTQYF
few | TRBJ1-2 | TRBV13 | TRBD1 | TGTGCCAGCAGCGTGGGACAGTACGATGGCTACACCTTC | CASSVGQYDGYTF
few | TRBJ1-5 | TRBV3-1/TRBV3-2 | - | TGTGCCAGCAGCCAGGGGGGGGAGCCCCGGAATCAGCCCCAGCATTTT | CASSQGGEPRNQPQHF
- | TRBJ2-1 | TRBV5-1 | TRBD2 | TGCGCCAGCAGCTCCATTCCTAGCGGCTCAGGCAATGAGCAGTTCTTC | CASSSIPSGSGNEQFF
- | TRBJ1-1 | TRBV3-1/TRBV3-2 | - | TGTGCCAGCAGCCATTGGGGGGGGTATTCGGGAAACACTGAAGCTTTCTTT | CASSHWGGYSGNTEAFF
- | TRBJ2-7 | TRBV6-5 | - | TGTGCCAGCAGTTACTCAGGCTTTCAGGATTACGAGCAGTACTTC | CASSYSGFQDYEQYF
- | TRBJ2-5 | TRBV29-1 | TRBD1 | TGCAGCGTTGTCGCCGGGACAGCGAAAGAGACCCAGTACTTC | CSVVAGTAKETQYF
- | TRBJ2-3 | TRBV7-2 | TRBD2 | TGTGCCAGCAGCCTGACTAGCGGGTCCAGCACAGATACGCAGTATTTT | CASSLTSGSSTDTQYF
- | TRBJ1-5 | TRBV28 | - | TGTGCCAGCAGTCTTGCAGGGAGGGATCAGCCCCAGCATTTT | CASSLAGRDQPQHF
- | TRBJ1-4 | TRBV2 | - | TGTGCCAGCAGTACGGCGGGTGAAAAACTGTTTTTT | CASSTAGEKLFF
- | TRBJ2-7 | TRBV11-2 | TRBD1 | TGTGCCAGCAGCTTGACAGGGTTGATCAACGAGCAGTACTTC | CASSLTGLINEQYF
few | TRBJ1-2 | TRBV27 | TRBD1 | TGTGCCAGCAGGACAGGGGGCAGCTATGGCTACACCTTC | CASRTGGSYGYTF
- | TRBJ1-2 | TRBV5-6 | - | TGTGCCAGCAGCGCCGAAATGGCGGGGTGGGGCTACACCTTC | CASSAEMAGWGYTF
- | TRBJ1-5 | TRBV5-1 | TRBD1 | TGCGCCAGCAGCTTGAATGGGGACAGTACCATCCATTTT | CASSLNGDSTIHF
- | TRBJ2-1 | TRBV5-1 | TRBD1 | TGCGCCAGCAGCCAGGGACAGACCTACAATGAGCAGTTCTTC | CASSQGQTYNEQFF
- | TRBJ2-1 | TRBV21-1 | - | TGTGCCAGCAGCCCTAAGGGAGACAACTACAATGAGCAGTTCTTC | CASSPKGDNYNEQFF
- | TRBJ1-1 | TRBV6-1 | TRBD1 | TGTGCCAGCAGTGAAGCTCCCGGACAGGGTAACACTGAAGCTTTCTTT | CASSEAPGQGNTEAFF
- | TRBJ2-5 | TRBV5-6 | TRBD1 | TGTGCCAGCAGCCACATCGGACAGGGGGGTAGGGAGACCCAGTACTTC | CASSHIGQGGRETQYF
few | TRBJ1-2 | TRBV11-2 | TRBD1 | TGTGCCAGCAGCGAACCCTTTCAGGGCAGGGGGAGAAGTAACTATGGCTACACCTTC | CASSEPFQGRGRSNYGYTF
few | TRBJ2-2 | TRBV9 | - | TGTGCCAGCAGCGTAGGTGTAGGGACACCGAACACCGGGGAGCTGTTTTTT | CASSVGVGTPNTGELFF
- | TRBJ2-7 | TRBV27 | - | TGTGCCAGCAGTTTAAGGCAGGGGACCATCTACGAGCAGTACTTC | CASSLRQGTIYEQYF
- | TRBJ1-1 | TRBV18 | - | TGTGCCAGCTCGTCGACAGGGAACACTGAAGCTTTCTTT | CASSSTGNTEAFF
few | TRBJ1-1 | TRBV5-1 | - | TGCGCCAGCAGCTCGACAGGATTTAACACTGAAGCTTTCTTT | CASSSTGFNTEAFF
- | TRBJ1-6 | TRBV7-6 | - | TGTGCCAGCAGCTTAGGCACAGACAATAATTCACCCCTCCACTTT | CASSLGTDNNSPLHF
- | TRBJ1-3 | TRBV28 | TRBD1 | TGTGCCAGCAGTTCAGGGGGCTCAGGAAACACCATATATTTT | CASSSGGSGNTIYF
- | TRBJ1-1 | TRBV5-4 | - | TGTGCCAGCAGCTTGGGCGTCTCGCCCGAAGCTTTCTTT | CASSLGVSPEAFF